Listed below are T cell receptor beta chains from one sample, sequenced in a study of shared clonotypes between healthy human individuals. Method: immunoSEQ multiplex PCR; TCRdb's copy keeps in-frame clones and lacks some. The table shows over 2,000,000 clones, with 93% occurring only once. Input material: naive CD8+ T cells from PBMCs. Receptors were obtained from a man aged 18 to 29 in good health. Some clones in this sample may be carry-over from other donors' samples. Each CDR3 is given with its conserved first and last residue. A D gene is named only where the DNA matches it firmly. Some rows mark clone size as missing; the rest say once, few, many or name a class of expanded clone.

>.|TRBV7-9|TRBJ2-7|.
TGTGCCAGCAGCTCCGGAGTTGCTGAGCAGTACTTC
CASSSGVAEQYF
>.|TRBV5-6|TRBJ1-3|.
TGTGCCAGCAGCTTCAACCCAAGCTCTGGAAACACCATATATTTT
CASSFNPSSGNTIYF
>.|TRBV2|TRBJ2-7|.
TGTGCCAGCAGTGAATCGGTGGTTCTAAGGGGCGCGGGGTACGAGCAGTACTTC
CASSESVVLRGAGYEQYF
>TRBD1|TRBV13|TRBJ2-5|.
TGTGCCAGCAGCCACCGGACAGGGGGCTTCGAAGAGACCCAGTACTTC
CASSHRTGGFEETQYF
>.|TRBV12-2|TRBJ2-7|.
TGTGCAAGTCGCTTAGTAGCGGACCCTCCGGGGGAGCAGTACTTC
CASRLVADPPGEQYF
>TRBD1|TRBV7-2|TRBJ2-7|.
TGTGCCAGCAGCTTAGTGGGACAGGGGGGAGAGCAGTACTTC
CASSLVGQGGEQYF
>TRBD2|TRBV9|TRBJ2-5|.
TGTGCCAGCAGCGTAGGGTCGGGGGGCCAAGAGACCCAGTACTTC
CASSVGSGGQETQYF
>.|TRBV9|TRBJ1-4|.
TGTGCCAGCAGCCCTGGAGGCCCAACTAATGAAAAACTGTTTTTT
CASSPGGPTNEKLFF
>.|TRBV10-3|TRBJ1-2|.
TGTGCCATCAGTGAGTCATTTTCGGTCGGCAGGTCGAGCTACACCTTC
CAISESFSVGRSSYTF
>TRBD1|TRBV30|TRBJ2-5|.
TGTGCCTGGAGTGTTTTCAGGGGGCGGTTGGAGACCCAGTACTTC
CAWSVFRGRLETQYF
>.|TRBV27|TRBJ2-1|.
TGTGCCAGCAGTTTAGCAGGGGACTCTTTCAATGAGCAGTTCTTC
CASSLAGDSFNEQFF
>.|TRBV27|TRBJ2-5|.
TGTGCCAGCAGTCTCGGGACCCAAGAGACCCAGTACTTC
CASSLGTQETQYF
>TRBD2|TRBV7-9|TRBJ2-3|.
TGTGCCAGCAGCTTAGCGACTAGCGGGAGCGTCGCAGATACGCAGTATTTT
CASSLATSGSVADTQYF
>TRBD1|TRBV5-1|TRBJ1-2|.
TGCGCCAGCAGCTTAAAAACAGGGGCCTATGGCTACACCTTC
CASSLKTGAYGYTF
>TRBD1|TRBV28|TRBJ2-7|.
TGTGCCAGCAGTTTCGGGACAGGGGGATTCTCCTACGAGCAGTACTTC
CASSFGTGGFSYEQYF
>TRBD1|TRBV6-1|TRBJ1-2|.
TGTGCCTCGGGACAGGAATATGGCTACACCTTC
CASGQEYGYTF
>TRBD2|TRBV9|TRBJ2-7|.
TGTGCCAGCAGCGTGGGGACTAGCGGCTACGAGCAGTACTTC
CASSVGTSGYEQYF
>.|TRBV28|TRBJ1-1|.
TGTGCCAGCAGTTTAGGGGACGGGAGATACACTGAAGCTTTCTTT
CASSLGDGRYTEAFF
>.|TRBV11-2|TRBJ1-4|.
TGTGCCAGCAGCCAGACTCCGATCGGACTGTTTTTT
CASSQTPIGLFF
>.|TRBV7-8|TRBJ2-3|.
TGTGCCAGCAGCGCGGCCATAACGGGGCGCCCCACAGATACGCAGTATTTT
CASSAAITGRPTDTQYF
>.|TRBV9|TRBJ2-3|.
TGTGCCAGCAGTCCAGCGGTCGGGGGCACAGATACGCAGTATTTT
CASSPAVGGTDTQYF
>TRBD2|TRBV27|TRBJ2-1|.
TGTGCCAGCAGTCAGTTGCGGGAGTGGATCAATGAGCAGTTCTTC
CASSQLREWINEQFF
>.|TRBV10-3|TRBJ2-1|.
TGTGCCATCAGTGTCGCTAGCTTTAATGAGCAGTTCTTC
CAISVASFNEQFF
>.|TRBV28|TRBJ1-5|.
TGTGCCAGCAGCTGGGATACTCCGTATAGCAATCAGCCCCAGCATTTT
CASSWDTPYSNQPQHF
>.|TRBV6-1|TRBJ1-5|.
TGTGCCAGCAGGAACATGATGAGCAATCAGCCCCAGCATTTT
CASRNMMSNQPQHF
>.|TRBV9|TRBJ2-3|.
TGTGCCAGCGATCAAGATACGCAGTATTTT
CASDQDTQYF
>TRBD1|TRBV11-2|TRBJ2-2|.
TGTGCCAGCAGCTTTAGGGACAGACACACCGGGGAGCTGTTTTTT
CASSFRDRHTGELFF
>TRBD1|TRBV30|TRBJ1-2|.
TGTGCCTGGGCTGACAGGGGGCTAGTTGGCTACACCTTC
CAWADRGLVGYTF
>.|TRBV28|TRBJ2-7|.
TGTGCCAGCAGTTTATGGACCGGCACCTACGAGCAGTACTTC
CASSLWTGTYEQYF
>TRBD2|TRBV10-3|TRBJ2-7|.
TGTGCCATCAGCCGCATAAATCCAGAGCGGGAAAGCTCCTACGAGCAGTACTTC
CAISRINPERESSYEQYF
>.|TRBV7-9|TRBJ1-2|.
TGTGCCAGCCGTACCGTCGCCATTAACTATGGCTACACCTTC
CASRTVAINYGYTF
>.|TRBV29-1|TRBJ2-3|.
TGCAGCGACTCGGACAGACGCACAGATACGCAGTATTTT
CSDSDRRTDTQYF
>TRBD2|TRBV9|TRBJ2-7|.
TGTGCCAGCAGCGACGGTACTAGCGGGACCCAAAACGTCCGCGAGCAGTACTTC
CASSDGTSGTQNVREQYF
>TRBD1|TRBV7-9|TRBJ1-1|.
TGTGCCAGCAGCTTAGTGACAGGGGGTATCATGAACACTGAAGCTTTCTTT
CASSLVTGGIMNTEAFF
>.|TRBV7-9|TRBJ1-3|.
TGTGCCAGCAGCTCGGCACAGAGTCTGTCTGGAAACACCATATATTTT
CASSSAQSLSGNTIYF
>.|TRBV27|TRBJ1-2|.
TGTGCCAGCAGTTTACGGGACGGAAGGTTCTATGGCTACACCTTC
CASSLRDGRFYGYTF
>TRBD1|TRBV27|TRBJ2-7|.
TGTGCCAGCAGGAGCGCGGACAGGTCAACCTCCTACGAGCAGTACTTC
CASRSADRSTSYEQYF
>TRBD2|TRBV6-1|TRBJ2-1|.
TGTGCCAGCAGCGCGGGAGGTAGAAATGAGCAGTTCTTC
CASSAGGRNEQFF
>.|TRBV29-1|TRBJ2-7|.
TGCAGCGTTTACGTATACGAGCAGTACTTC
CSVYVYEQYF
>TRBD2|TRBV7-9|TRBJ2-1|.
TGTGCCAGCAGCCAAATCATGACTAGCGGGGTCAATGAGCAGTTCTTC
CASSQIMTSGVNEQFF
>TRBD2|TRBV7-9|TRBJ2-7|.
TGTGCGACCTCGGGGGGACGGCACTACGAGCAGTACTTC
CATSGGRHYEQYF
>TRBD1|TRBV28|TRBJ1-5|few
TGTGCCAGCAGTTCCCGCGGGACAGGAGCCTATAGCAATCAGCCCCAGCATTTT
CASSSRGTGAYSNQPQHF
>TRBD1|TRBV6-1|TRBJ2-5|.
TGTGCCAGCAGCTCAGGGACAGGGGGAGAGACCCAGTACTTC
CASSSGTGGETQYF